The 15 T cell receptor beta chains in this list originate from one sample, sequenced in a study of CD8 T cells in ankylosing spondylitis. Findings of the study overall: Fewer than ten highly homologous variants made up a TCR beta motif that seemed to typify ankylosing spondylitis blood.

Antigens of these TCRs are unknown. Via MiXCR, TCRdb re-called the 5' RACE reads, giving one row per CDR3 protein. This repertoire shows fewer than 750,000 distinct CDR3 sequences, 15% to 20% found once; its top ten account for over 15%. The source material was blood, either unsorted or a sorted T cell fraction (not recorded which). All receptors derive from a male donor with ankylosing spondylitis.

The CDR3 sequence: CASRNKGSPGEQYF. Here the CDR3 DNA reads TGTGCCAGCAGGAATAAGGGTTCCCCCGGGGAGCAGTACTTC. The chain has TRBV25-1 and TRBJ2-7; D ambiguous. The V and J ends lost 6 bases and 7 bases respectively, with 19 bases between them. The V gene's germline CDR1 is MGHDK and CDR2 SYGVNS. The CDR3 length is 14 residues.

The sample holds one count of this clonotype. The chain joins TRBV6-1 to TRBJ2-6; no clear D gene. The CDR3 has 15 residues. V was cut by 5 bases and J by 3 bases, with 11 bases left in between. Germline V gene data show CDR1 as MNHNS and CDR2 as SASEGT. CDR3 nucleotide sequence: TGTGCCAGCAGTCGAAGTACGGATGGGGCCAACGTCCTGACTTTC. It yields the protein CASSRSTDGANVLTF.

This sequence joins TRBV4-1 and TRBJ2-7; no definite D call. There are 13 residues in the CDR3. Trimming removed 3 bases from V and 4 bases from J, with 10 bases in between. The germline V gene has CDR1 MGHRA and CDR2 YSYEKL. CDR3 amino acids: CASSQALVYEQYF. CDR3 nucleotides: TGCGCCAGCAGCCAGGCCTTAGTATACGAGCAGTACTTC.

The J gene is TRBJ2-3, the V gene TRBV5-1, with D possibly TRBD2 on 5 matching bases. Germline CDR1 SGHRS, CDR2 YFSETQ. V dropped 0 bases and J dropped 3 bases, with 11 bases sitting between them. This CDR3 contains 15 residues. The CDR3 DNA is TGCGCCAGCAGCTTGGCACCCTCGGGGACAGATACGCAGTATTTT. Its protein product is CASSLAPSGTDTQYF.

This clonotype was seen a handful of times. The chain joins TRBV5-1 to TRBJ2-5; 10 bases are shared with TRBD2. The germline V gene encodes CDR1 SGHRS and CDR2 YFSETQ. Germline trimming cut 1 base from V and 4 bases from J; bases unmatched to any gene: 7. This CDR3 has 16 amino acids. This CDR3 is CASSLFLAGAGETQYF. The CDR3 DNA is TGCGCCAGCAGCTTGTTCCTAGCGGGGGCAGGAGAGACCCAGTACTTC.

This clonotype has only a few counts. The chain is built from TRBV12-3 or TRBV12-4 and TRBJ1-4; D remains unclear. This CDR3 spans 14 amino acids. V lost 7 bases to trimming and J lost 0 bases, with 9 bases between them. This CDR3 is CASTRSATNEKLFF. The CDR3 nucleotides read TGTGCCAGCACCCGGAGTGCAACTAATGAAAAACTGTTTTTT.

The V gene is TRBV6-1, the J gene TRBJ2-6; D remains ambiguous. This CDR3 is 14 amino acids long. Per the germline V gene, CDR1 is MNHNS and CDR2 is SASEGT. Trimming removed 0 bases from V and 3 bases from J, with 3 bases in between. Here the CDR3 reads CASSEAHGANVLTF. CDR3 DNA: TGTGCCAGCAGTGAAGCCCATGGGGCCAACGTCCTGACTTTC.

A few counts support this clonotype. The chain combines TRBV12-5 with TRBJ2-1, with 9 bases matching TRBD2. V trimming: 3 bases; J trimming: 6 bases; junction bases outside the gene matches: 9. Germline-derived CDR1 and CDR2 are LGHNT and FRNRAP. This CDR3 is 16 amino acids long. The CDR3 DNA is TGTGCTAGTGGTTTAGCCGGGACTAGCATGGGCAATGAGCAGTTCTTC. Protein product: CASGLAGTSMGNEQFF.

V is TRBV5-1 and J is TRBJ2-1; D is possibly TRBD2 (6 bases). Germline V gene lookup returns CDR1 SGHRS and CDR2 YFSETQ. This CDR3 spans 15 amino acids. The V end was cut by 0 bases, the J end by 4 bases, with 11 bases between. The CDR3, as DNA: TGCGCCAGCAGCTTGGTGTCGGGAGAATACAATGAGCAGTTCTTC. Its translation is CASSLVSGEYNEQFF.

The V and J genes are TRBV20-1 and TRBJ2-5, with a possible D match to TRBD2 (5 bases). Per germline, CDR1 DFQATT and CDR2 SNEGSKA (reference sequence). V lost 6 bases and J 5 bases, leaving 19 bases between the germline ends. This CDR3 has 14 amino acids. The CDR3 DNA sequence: TGCAGTGCGGCGCTTGGGAGTGGTGGTGAGACCCAGTACTTC. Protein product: CSAALGSGGETQYF.

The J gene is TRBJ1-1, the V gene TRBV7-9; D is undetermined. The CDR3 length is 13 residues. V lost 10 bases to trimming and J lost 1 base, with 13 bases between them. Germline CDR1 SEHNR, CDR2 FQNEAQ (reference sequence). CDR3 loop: CATSKPGNTEAFF. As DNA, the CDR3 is TGTGCCACTTCAAAGCCGGGGAACACTGAAGCTTTCTTT.

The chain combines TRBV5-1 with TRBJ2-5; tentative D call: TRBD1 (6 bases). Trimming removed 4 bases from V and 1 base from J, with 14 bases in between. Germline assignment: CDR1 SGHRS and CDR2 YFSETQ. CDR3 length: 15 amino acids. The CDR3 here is CASSITGTPQETQYF. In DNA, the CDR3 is TGCGCCAGCAGCATAACCGGGACACCCCAAGAGACCCAGTACTTC.

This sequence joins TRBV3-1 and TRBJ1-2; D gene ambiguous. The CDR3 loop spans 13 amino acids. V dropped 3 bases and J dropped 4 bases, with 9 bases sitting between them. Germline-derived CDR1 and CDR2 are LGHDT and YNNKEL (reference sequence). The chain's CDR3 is CASSHPPSYGYTF. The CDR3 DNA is TGTGCCAGCAGCCACCCGCCGAGCTATGGCTACACCTTC.

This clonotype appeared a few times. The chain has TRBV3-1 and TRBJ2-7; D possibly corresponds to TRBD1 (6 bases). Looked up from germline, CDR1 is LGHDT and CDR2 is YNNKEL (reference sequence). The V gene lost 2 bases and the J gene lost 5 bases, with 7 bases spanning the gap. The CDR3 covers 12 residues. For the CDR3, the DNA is TGTGCCAGCAGCCAATGGACAGACGAGCAGTACTTC. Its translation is CASSQWTDEQYF.

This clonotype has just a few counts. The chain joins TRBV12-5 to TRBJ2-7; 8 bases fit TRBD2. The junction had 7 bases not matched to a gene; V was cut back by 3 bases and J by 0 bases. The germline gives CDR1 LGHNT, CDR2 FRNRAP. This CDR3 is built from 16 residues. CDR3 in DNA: TGTGCTAGTGGTTTCAAAGGGCGGGGGGTCTCCTACGAGCAGTACTTC. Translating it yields CASGFKGRGVSYEQYF.